These 21 T cell receptor beta chains originate from one sample sequenced in a study of beta chain features in type 1 diabetes. Expressed TCRB transcripts were sequenced after all isolated RNA was converted to cDNA. Measured with immunoSEQ multiplex PCR; TCRdb has only the in-frame clones, and not every one. The table has around 360,000 clones, around 12% seen once. General study points: TCRB CDR3s from Type 1 diabetes patients were moderately but significantly shorter in all four CD4+ subsets.

Their target antigens are unknown. The sample taken for sequencing was naive CD4+ T cells from blood. These receptors were obtained from a woman in her late teens or twenties with type 1 diabetes.

DNA for the CDR3: TGTGCCAGCAGGGAATTCTCCGGGGCCAACGTCCTGACTTTC. Its translation: CASREFSGANVLTF. The J gene is TRBJ2-6, the V gene TRBV2; D call uncertain. CDR1 SNHLY and CDR2 FYNNEI come from the germline V gene. The CDR3 loop spans 14 amino acids. Trimming cost V 6 bases and J 4 bases, with 10 bases left between them.

The chain recombines TRBV7-2 with TRBJ2-2; D is undetermined. With 4 bases removed from V and 2 bases from J, the gap between germline ends came to 5 bases. This CDR3 is 13 amino acids long. Germline values: CDR1 SGHTA, CDR2 FQGNSA. CDR3 DNA: TGTGCCAGCAGCTGGGCAAACACCGGGGAGCTGTTTTTT. Residues: CASSWANTGELFF.

In the case of this clone: Other DNA sequences in this specimen translate into the identical CDR3. The genes are TRBV18 and TRBJ2-5; 9 positions match TRBD1. Per the germline V gene, CDR1 is KGHSH and CDR2 is LQKENI. CDR3 length equals 13 residues. Trimming at V came to 6 bases and at J to 4 bases, leaving 3 bases not matched to a gene. The CDR3 region is CASSPGQGETQYF. CDR3 sequence (DNA): TGTGCCAGCTCCCCGGGACAGGGAGAGACCCAGTACTTC.

In its sample, this clone was seen a few times. Other DNA sequences in the same sample also yield this CDR3. V usage is TRBV25-1 and J usage is TRBJ2-1, with TRBD2 identical over 7 bases. The germline CDR1 and CDR2 sequences are MGHDK and SYGVNS. The CDR3 spans 15 residues. Trimming took 1 base from V and 4 from J; bases not matched to a gene: 4. CDR3 coding DNA: TGTGCCAGCAGTGAATTGGGGGGGAGGTACAATGAGCAGTTCTTC. It is translated as CASSELGGRYNEQFF.

J is TRBJ1-5 and V is TRBV19; 11 bases map to TRBD1. The V gene end was trimmed by 5 bases and the J gene end by 7 bases; junction bases not matched to a gene: 10. The germline gives CDR1 LNHDA, CDR2 SQIVND (reference sequence). The CDR3 loop spans 16 amino acids. The CDR3 coding sequence is TGTGCCAGTAGTCCCGGACAGGGGGCAGGGGGACAGCCCCAGCATTTT. This sequence encodes CASSPGQGAGGQPQHF.

J is TRBJ2-2 and V is TRBV11-2, with a possible D match to TRBD2 (5 bases). V was trimmed by 4 bases and J by 6 bases, leaving 6 bases between them. The CDR3 runs 12 residues. Germline V gene sequence: CDR1 SGHAT, CDR2 FQNNGV. The DNA for the CDR3 is TGTGCCAGCAGCTCCGGGGCCGGGGAGCTGTTTTTT. Amino acid sequence: CASSSGAGELFF.

The rearrangement joins TRBV5-1 to TRBJ2-3; D perhaps matches TRBD2 (6 bases). Trimming shortened V by 0 bases and J by 6 bases, and 20 bases separated the two germline ends. CDR1 is SGHRS and CDR2 is YFSETQ in the germline V gene. The CDR3 is 17 amino acids. The CDR3 region has the DNA TGCGCCAGCAGCTTGGGGGAGGTAGCAGGCTCGTCTGATACGCAGTATTTT. This codes for CASSLGEVAGSSDTQYF.

CDR3: CATTGDYEQYF. In DNA form, the CDR3 reads TGTGCCACCACAGGGGACTACGAGCAGTACTTC. The rearrangement links TRBV28 to TRBJ2-7; 7 positions match TRBD1. V lost 10 bases and J lost 3; bases outside the gene matches: 3. The CDR3 length is 11 residues. The germline V gene encodes CDR1 MDHEN and CDR2 SYDVKM.

The chain carries TRBV5-6 and TRBJ2-3; tentative D call: TRBD2 (6 bases). The CDR3 contains 13 residues. The ends were cut back, 0 bases at V and 15 bases at J, with 17 bases in the middle. CDR1 and CDR2 (germline): SGHDT, YYEEEE. CDR3 loop: CASSLEWAGWLYF. The CDR3 nucleotides read TGTGCCAGCAGCTTGGAATGGGCGGGATGGTTATATTTT.

This clone showed up just a few times. The rearrangement uses TRBV30 and TRBJ2-7; D might be TRBD1 (6 bases). Germline CDR1 is GTSNPN and CDR2 is SVGIG (reference sequence). The CDR3 runs 13 residues. V lost 3 bases and J 2 bases, leaving 11 bases between the germline ends. The CDR3 DNA sequence: TGTGCCTGGAGCCGGGACACTCCCTACGAGCAGTACTTC. This sequence encodes CAWSRDTPYEQYF.

This clone occurred a few times. The genes are TRBV15 and TRBJ2-1, with TRBD2 identical over 14 bases. Germline V gene lookup returns CDR1 LNHNV and CDR2 YYDKDF (reference sequence). The junction had 12 bases not matched to a gene; V was cut back by 4 bases and J by 7 bases. CDR3 length equals 18 residues. The CDR3 spells CATSTVPGLAGVINEQFF. The CDR3 DNA reads TGTGCCACCAGCACAGTCCCGGGACTAGCGGGAGTTATTAATGAGCAGTTCTTC.

This chain joins TRBV7-9 and TRBJ1-5; no reliable D call. The V end was cut by 5 bases, the J end by 7 bases, with 9 bases between. CDR3 length: 12 residues. CDR1 is SEHNR, CDR2 FQNEAQ, per germline (reference sequence). The CDR3 region is CASSLEGQPQHF. CDR3 bases: TGTGCCAGCAGCCTGGAGGGACAGCCCCAGCATTTT.

This chain joins TRBV6-1 and TRBJ2-5; D not certain. V lost 3 bases, J lost 3 bases, and 11 bases lay in between. The V gene's germline CDR1 is MNHNS and CDR2 SASEGT. The length of the CDR3 is 14 residues. The CDR3 DNA reads TGTGCCAGCAGTGACCTGCTAATCGAAGAGACCCAGTACTTC. It codes for CASSDLLIEETQYF.

The chain couples TRBV19 to TRBJ2-7, with a tentative D call TRBD1 (6 bases). Trimming shortened V by 9 bases and J by 6 bases, and 27 bases separated the two germline ends. The CDR3 has 16 amino acids. The germline V gene has CDR1 LNHDA and CDR2 SQIVND (reference sequence). In DNA form, the CDR3 reads TGTGCCAGCAGAGGGGGAAGCAGGGAGAAGGCGGGCGAGCAGTACTTC. It specifies CASRGGSREKAGEQYF.

This clone came up a few times. This chain joins TRBV6-6 and TRBJ2-1, with 9 bases matching TRBD2. The CDR3 is 15 residues long. V shed 6 bases and J 7 bases; nucleotides not matched to a gene: 10. The germline V gene has CDR1 MNHNY and CDR2 SVGAGI (reference sequence). Here the CDR3 reads CASSTAGGPGNEQFF. The CDR3 bases are TGTGCCAGCAGCACAGCGGGAGGCCCAGGGAATGAGCAGTTCTTC.

This clone was seen only a few times. This rearrangement joins TRBV27 to TRBJ1-1; the D gene is possibly TRBD1 (5 bases). Trimming cost V 2 bases and J 9 bases, with 13 bases left between them. The CDR3 has 13 residues. Per germline, CDR1 MNHEY and CDR2 SMNVEV (reference sequence). In DNA form, the CDR3 reads TGTGCCAGCAGTTTAACCCCGGACACCAAAGCTTTCTTT. Encoded protein: CASSLTPDTKAFF.

This clone showed up just a few times. The chain has TRBV5-6 and TRBJ1-2, with D possibly TRBD1 on 6 matching bases. The CDR3 runs 14 residues. V was trimmed by 4 bases and J by 4 bases, leaving 14 bases between them. CDR1 and CDR2 from the germline V gene are SGHDT and YYEEEE. CDR3: CASSINRVIYGYTF. The CDR3 DNA reads TGTGCCAGCAGCATTAACAGGGTGATCTATGGCTACACCTTC.

The V gene is TRBV6-5, the J gene TRBJ2-2; perhaps TRBD2 as D (6 bases). The germline CDR1 and CDR2 sequences are MNHEY and SVGAGI. CDR3 size: 15 residues. V was clipped by 5 bases and J by 1 base, with 11 bases between them. CDR3 nucleotide sequence: TGTGCCAGCAGTCCCCGGGGGAGGAACACCGGGGAGCTGTTTTTT. Protein sequence: CASSPRGRNTGELFF.

J is TRBJ2-1 and V is TRBV19, with 8 bases lining up with TRBD1. The J segment lost 4 bases and the V segment lost 8 bases, leaving 1 base of the junction unmatched. In germline, CDR1 is LNHDA, CDR2 SQIVND (reference sequence). CDR3 length: 12 amino acids. CDR3 nucleotides: TGTGCCAGTGGGACAGGTTACAATGAGCAGTTCTTC. Its protein is CASGTGYNEQFF.

CDR3: CASSREPGRSIGTQYF. The CDR3, as DNA: TGCGCCAGCAGCCGAGAGCCGGGGAGGAGCATAGGTACGCAGTATTTT. The V call is TRBV4-3, the J call TRBJ2-3; D possibly corresponds to TRBD2 (6 bases). Germline CDR1 reads LGHNA; CDR2 reads YSLEER. V lost 4 bases, J lost 8 bases, and 22 bases lay in between. The CDR3 covers 16 residues.

The V and J genes are TRBV4-3 and TRBJ2-1, with D tentatively TRBD2 (5 bases). Germline lookup yields CDR1 LGHNA and CDR2 YSLEER. The V gene lost 7 bases and the J gene lost 7 bases, with 20 bases spanning the gap. This CDR3 comprises 15 residues. The CDR3 nucleotides are TGCGCCAGCACCCCGATGACGGGAAGGCGGAATGAGCAGTTCTTC. It specifies CASTPMTGRRNEQFF.